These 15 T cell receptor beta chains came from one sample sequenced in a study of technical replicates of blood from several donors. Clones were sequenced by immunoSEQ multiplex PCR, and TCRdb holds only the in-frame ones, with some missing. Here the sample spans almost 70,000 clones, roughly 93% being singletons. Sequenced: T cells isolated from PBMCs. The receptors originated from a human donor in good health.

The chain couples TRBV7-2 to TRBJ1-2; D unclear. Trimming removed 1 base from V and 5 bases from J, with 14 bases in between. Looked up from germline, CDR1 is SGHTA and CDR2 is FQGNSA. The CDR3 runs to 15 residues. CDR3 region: CASSLDSHTRYGYTF. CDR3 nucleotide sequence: TGTGCCAGCAGCTTAGATTCCCATACTAGGTATGGCTACACCTTC.

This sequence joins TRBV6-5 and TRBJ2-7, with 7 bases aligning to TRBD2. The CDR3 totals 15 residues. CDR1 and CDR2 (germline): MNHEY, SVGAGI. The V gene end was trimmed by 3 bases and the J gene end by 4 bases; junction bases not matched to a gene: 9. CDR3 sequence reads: CASSYDGGSWYEQYF. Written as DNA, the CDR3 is TGTGCCAGCAGTTATGATGGCGGGAGTTGGTACGAGCAGTACTTC.

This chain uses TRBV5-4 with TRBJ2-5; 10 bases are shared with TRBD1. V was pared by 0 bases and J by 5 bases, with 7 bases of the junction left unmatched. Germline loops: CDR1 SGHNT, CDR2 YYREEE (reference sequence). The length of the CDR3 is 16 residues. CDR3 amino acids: CASSLDSPGQGETQYF. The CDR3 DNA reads TGTGCCAGCAGCTTGGATTCTCCGGGACAGGGGGAGACCCAGTACTTC.

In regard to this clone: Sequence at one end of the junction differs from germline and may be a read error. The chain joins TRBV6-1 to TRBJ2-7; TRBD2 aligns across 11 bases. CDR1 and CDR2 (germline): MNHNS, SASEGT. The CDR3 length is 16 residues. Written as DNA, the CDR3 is TGTGCCAGCAGTGAATACGCCCTAGCGGGAGGCCCGAGCGCGAACTTC. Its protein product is CASSEYALAGGPSANF.

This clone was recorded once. Written as DNA, the CDR3 is TGTGCCAGCAGCTACGGCCCAGGGGACGTCTATGGCTACACCTTC. Its protein is CASSYGPGDVYGYTF. This chain uses TRBV7-2 with TRBJ1-2, with D perhaps TRBD1 (6 bases). The germline V gene has CDR1 SGHTA and CDR2 FQGNSA. Trimming stripped 4 bases from V and 4 bases from J, with 16 bases between. The CDR3 totals 15 residues.

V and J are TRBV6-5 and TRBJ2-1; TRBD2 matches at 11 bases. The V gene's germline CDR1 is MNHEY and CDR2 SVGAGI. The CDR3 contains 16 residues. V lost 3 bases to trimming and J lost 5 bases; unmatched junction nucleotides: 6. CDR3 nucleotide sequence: TGTGCCAGCAGTTATAGCGGGAGGGCCGAGAACAATGAGCAGTTCTTC. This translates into CASSYSGRAENNEQFF.

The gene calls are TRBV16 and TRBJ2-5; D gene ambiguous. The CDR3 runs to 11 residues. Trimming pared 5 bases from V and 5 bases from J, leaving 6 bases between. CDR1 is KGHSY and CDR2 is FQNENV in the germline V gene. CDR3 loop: CASSSFETQYF. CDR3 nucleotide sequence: TGTGCCAGCAGCTCGTTTGAGACCCAGTACTTC. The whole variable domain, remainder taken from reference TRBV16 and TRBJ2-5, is GEEVAQTPKHLVRGEGQKAKLYCAPIKGHSYVFWYQQVLKNEFKFLISFQNENVFDETGMPKERFSAKCLPNSPCSLEIQATKLEDSAVYFCASSSFETQYFGPGTRLLVL.

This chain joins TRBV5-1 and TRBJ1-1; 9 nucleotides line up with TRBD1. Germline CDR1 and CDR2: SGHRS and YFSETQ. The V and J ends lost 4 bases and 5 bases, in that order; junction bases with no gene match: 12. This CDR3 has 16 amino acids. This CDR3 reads CASSTTGGSPGTEAFF. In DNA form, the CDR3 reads TGCGCCAGCAGCACCACAGGGGGCTCGCCTGGGACTGAAGCTTTCTTT.

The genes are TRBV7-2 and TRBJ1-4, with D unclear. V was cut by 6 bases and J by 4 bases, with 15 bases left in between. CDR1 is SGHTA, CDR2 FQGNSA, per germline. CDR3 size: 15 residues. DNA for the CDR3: TGTGCCAGCAGGAAAGGCAACGGGTTTAATGAAAAACTGTTTTTT. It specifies CASRKGNGFNEKLFF.

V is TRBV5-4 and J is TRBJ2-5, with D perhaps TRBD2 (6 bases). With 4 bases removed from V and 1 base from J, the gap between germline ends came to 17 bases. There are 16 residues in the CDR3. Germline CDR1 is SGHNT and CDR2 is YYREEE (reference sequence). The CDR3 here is CASSNEGGWTQETQYF. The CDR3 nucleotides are TGTGCCAGCAGCAATGAGGGAGGTTGGACCCAAGAGACCCAGTACTTC. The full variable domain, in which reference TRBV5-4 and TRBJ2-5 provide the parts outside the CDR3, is ETGVTQSPTHLIKTRGQQVTLRCSSQSGHNTVSWYQQALGQGPQFIFQYYREEENGRGNFPPRFSGLQFPNYSSELNVNALELDDSALYLCASSNEGGWTQETQYFGPGTRLLVL.

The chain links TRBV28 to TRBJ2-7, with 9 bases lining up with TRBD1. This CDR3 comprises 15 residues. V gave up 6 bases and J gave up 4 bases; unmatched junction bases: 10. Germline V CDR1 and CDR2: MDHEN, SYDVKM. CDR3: CASSNYGTGHYEQYF. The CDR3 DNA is TGTGCCAGCAGCAATTACGGGACAGGGCATTACGAGCAGTACTTC. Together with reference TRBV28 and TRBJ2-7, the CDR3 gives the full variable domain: DVKVTQSSRYLVKRTGEKVFLECVQDMDHENMFWYRQDPGLGLRLIYFSYDVKMKEKGDIPEGYSVSREKKERFSLILESASTNQTSMYLCASSNYGTGHYEQYFGPGTRLTVT.

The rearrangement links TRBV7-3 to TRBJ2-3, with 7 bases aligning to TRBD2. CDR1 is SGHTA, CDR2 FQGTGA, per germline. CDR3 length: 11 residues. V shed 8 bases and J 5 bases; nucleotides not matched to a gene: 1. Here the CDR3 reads CASGRGDTQYF. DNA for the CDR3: TGTGCCAGCGGGAGGGGAGATACGCAGTATTTT.

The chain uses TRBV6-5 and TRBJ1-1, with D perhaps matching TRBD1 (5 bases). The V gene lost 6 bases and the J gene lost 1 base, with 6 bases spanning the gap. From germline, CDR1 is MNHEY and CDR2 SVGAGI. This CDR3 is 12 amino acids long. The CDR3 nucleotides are TGTGCCAGCAGCACAGGGAACACTGAAGCTTTCTTT. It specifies CASSTGNTEAFF.

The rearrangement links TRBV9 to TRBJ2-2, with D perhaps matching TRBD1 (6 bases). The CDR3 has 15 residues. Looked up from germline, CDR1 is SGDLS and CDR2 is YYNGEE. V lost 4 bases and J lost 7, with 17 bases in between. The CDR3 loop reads CASSNRWGPDGELFF. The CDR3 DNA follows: TGTGCCAGCAGCAACCGATGGGGGCCGGACGGGGAGCTGTTTTTT.

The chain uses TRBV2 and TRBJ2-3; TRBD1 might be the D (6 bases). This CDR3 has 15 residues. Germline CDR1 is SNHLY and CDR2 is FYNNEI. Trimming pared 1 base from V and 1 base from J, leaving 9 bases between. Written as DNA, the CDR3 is TGTGCCAGCAGTGAAGGTCCAGGGGGCACAGATACGCAGTATTTT. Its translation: CASSEGPGGTDTQYF. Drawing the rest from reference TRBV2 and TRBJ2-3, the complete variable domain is EPEVTQTPSHQVTQMGQEVILRCVPISNHLYFYWYRQILGQKVEFLVSFYNNEISEKSEIFDDQFSVERPDGSNFTLKIRSTKLEDSAMYFCASSEGPGGTDTQYFGPGTRLTVL.